The clone carrying this T cell receptor beta chain was counted a few times. TCRdb's copy holds only in-frame clones and misses some; the assay was immunoSEQ multiplex PCR. The table shows under 300,000 clones, with about 91% occurring only once. Germline CDR1 is LNHNV and CDR2 is YYDKDF (reference sequence). J was trimmed by 5 bases and V by 3 bases; bases with no gene match: 9. The CDR3 totals 15 residues. The data stem from a study of blood T cell repertoires in COVID-19. The TCR sequence derives from a woman in her forties with acute COVID-19. Sequencing was carried out using PBMCs or T cells enriched from blood (not recorded which). This chain joins TRBV15 and TRBJ2-5; TRBD2 matches 7 bases. The CDR3 protein is CATSSRTSEVETQYF. Written as DNA, the CDR3 is TGTGCCACCAGCAGCAGGACTAGTGAGGTTGAGACCCAGTACTTC.